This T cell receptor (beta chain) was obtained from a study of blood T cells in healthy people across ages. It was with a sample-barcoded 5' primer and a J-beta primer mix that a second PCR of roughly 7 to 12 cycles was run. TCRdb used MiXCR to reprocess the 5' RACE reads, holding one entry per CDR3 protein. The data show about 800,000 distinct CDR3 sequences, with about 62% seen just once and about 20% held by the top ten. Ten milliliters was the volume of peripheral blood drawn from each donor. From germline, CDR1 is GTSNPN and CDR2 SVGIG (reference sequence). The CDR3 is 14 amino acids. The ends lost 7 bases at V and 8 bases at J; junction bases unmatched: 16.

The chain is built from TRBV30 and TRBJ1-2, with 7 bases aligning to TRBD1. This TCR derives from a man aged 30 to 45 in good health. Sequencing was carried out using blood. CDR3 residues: CAYTTQGDSGGYTF. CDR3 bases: TGTGCCTATACAACCCAGGGGGATTCGGGGGGCTACACCTTC.